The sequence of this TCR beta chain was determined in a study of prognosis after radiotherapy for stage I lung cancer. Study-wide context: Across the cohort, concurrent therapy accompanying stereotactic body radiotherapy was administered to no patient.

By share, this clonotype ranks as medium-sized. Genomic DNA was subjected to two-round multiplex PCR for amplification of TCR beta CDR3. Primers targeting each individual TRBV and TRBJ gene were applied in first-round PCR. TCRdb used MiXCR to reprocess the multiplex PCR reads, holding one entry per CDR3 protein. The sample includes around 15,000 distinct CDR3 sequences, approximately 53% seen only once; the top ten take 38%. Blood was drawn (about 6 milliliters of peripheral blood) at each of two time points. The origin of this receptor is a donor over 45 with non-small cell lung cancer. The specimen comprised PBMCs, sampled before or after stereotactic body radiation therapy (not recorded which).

The CDR3 here is CASSHLQGRYGYTF. The CDR3 DNA is TGTGCCAGCAGCCACCTACAGGGAAGATATGGCTACACCTTC. J is TRBJ1-2 and V is TRBV6-1; tentatively, D is TRBD1 (6 bases). Germline loops: CDR1 MNHNS, CDR2 SASEGT. V was shortened by 6 bases and J by 5 bases, with 16 bases between the two germline ends. This CDR3 region has 14 residues.